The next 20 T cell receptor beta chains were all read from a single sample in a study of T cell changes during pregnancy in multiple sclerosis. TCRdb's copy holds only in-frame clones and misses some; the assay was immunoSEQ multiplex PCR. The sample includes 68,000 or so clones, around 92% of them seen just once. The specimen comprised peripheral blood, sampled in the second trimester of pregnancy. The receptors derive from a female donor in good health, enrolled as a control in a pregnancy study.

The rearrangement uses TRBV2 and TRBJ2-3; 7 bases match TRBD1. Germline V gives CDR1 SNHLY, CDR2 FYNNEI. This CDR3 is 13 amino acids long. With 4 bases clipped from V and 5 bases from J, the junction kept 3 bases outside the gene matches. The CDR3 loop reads CASSADREDTQYF. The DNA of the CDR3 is TGTGCCAGCAGTGCCGACAGGGAAGATACGCAGTATTTT.

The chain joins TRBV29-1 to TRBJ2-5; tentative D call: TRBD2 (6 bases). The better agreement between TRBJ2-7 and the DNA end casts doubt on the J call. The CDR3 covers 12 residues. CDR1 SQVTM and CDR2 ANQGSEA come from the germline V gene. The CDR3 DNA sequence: TGCAGCGCCAAAACCGGAGGGGACGAGCAGTACTTC. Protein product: CSAKTGGDEQYF.

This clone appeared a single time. CDR3 coding DNA: TGTGCCAGCAGTGACTCCGGGGAGGGGTCGGATACGCAGTATTTT. Translation gives CASSDSGEGSDTQYF. This chain connects TRBV6-4 to TRBJ2-3, with 7 bases aligning to TRBD2. Germline CDR1 and CDR2: MRHNA and SNTAGT. This CDR3 is built from 15 residues. The trim removed 0 bases at V and 6 bases at J, leaving 6 bases unmatched.

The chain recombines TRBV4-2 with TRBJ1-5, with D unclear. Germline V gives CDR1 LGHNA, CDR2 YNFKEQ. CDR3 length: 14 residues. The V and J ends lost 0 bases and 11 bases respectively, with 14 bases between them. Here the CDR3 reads CASSQDRESRTQHF. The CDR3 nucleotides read TGTGCCAGCAGCCAAGACCGGGAGAGCCGGACCCAGCATTTT.

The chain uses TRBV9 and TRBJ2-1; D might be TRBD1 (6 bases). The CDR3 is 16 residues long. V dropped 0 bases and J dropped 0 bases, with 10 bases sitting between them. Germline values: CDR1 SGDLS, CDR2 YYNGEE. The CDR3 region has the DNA TGTGCCAGCAGCGTAGCCCCGGACAGCTCCTACAATGAGCAGTTCTTC. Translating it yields CASSVAPDSSYNEQFF.

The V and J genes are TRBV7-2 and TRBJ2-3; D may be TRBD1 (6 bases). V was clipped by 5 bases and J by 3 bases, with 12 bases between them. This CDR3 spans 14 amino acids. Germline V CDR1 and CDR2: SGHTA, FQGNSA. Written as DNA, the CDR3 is TGTGCCAGCAGCCGAGGACAGACTACAGATACGCAGTATTTT. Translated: CASSRGQTTDTQYF.

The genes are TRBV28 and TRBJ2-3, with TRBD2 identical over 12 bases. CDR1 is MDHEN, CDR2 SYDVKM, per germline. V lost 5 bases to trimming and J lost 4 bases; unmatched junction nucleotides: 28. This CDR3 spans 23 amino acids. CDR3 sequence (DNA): TGTGCCAGCAGTCCCCTACCCCCCACCAGGAGATTTAGACTAGCGGGAGTGGCAGATACGCAGTATTTT. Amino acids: CASSPLPPTRRFRLAGVADTQYF.

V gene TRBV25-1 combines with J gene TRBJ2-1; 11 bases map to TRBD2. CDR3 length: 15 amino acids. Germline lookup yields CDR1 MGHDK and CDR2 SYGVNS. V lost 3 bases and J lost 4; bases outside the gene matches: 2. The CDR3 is CASSDSGREYNEQFF. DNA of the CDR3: TGTGCCAGCAGTGATAGCGGGAGGGAGTACAATGAGCAGTTCTTC.

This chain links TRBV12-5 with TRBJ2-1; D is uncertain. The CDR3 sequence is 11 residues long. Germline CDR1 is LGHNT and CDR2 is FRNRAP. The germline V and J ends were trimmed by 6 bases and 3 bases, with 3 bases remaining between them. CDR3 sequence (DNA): TGTGCTAGTGGCAACTACAATGAGCAGTTCTTC. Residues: CASGNYNEQFF.

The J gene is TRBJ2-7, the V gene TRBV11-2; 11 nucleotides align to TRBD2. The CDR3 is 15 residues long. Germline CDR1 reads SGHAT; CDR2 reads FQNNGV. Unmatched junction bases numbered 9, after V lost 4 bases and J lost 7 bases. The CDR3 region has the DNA TGTGCCAGCAGCTATTTTAGCGGGAGGGTGAGGGAGCAGTACTTC. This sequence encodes CASSYFSGRVREQYF.

CDR3 in DNA: TGCGCCAGCAGCTACGGTACCTACGAGCAGTACTTC. It is translated as CASSYGTYEQYF. J is TRBJ2-7 and V is TRBV5-1, with D hard to call. The V end lost 3 bases, the J end lost 2 bases, and 6 bases lay between the germline ends. CDR3 length: 12 amino acids. Germline CDR1 reads SGHRS; CDR2 reads YFSETQ. Complete variable domain (other parts from reference TRBV5-1 and TRBJ2-7): KAGVTQTPRYLIKTRGQQVTLSCSPISGHRSVSWYQQTPGQGLQFLFEYFSETQRNKGNFPGRFSGRQFSNSRSEMNVSTLELGDSALYLCASSYGTYEQYFGPGTRLTVT.

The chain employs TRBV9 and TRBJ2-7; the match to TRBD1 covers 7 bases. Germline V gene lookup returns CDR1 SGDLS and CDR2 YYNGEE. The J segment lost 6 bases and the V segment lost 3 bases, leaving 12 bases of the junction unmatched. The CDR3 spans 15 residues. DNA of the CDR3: TGTGCCAGCAGCGCAGGGACAGTCGGCGAGGGCGAGCAGTACTTC. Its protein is CASSAGTVGEGEQYF.

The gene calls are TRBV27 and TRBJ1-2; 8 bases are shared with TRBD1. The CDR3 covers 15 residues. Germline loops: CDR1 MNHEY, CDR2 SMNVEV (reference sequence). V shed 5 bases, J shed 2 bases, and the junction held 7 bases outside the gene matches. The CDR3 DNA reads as TGTGCCAGCAGTCATATTACAGGGGGGAACTATGGCTACACCTTC. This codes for CASSHITGGNYGYTF.

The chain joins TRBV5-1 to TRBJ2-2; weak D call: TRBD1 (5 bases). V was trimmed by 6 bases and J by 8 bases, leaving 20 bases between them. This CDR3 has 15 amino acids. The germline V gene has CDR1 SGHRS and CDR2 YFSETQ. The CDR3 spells CASISDTPVTGELFF. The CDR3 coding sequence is TGCGCCAGCATCTCGGACACACCAGTAACTGGGGAGCTGTTTTTT.

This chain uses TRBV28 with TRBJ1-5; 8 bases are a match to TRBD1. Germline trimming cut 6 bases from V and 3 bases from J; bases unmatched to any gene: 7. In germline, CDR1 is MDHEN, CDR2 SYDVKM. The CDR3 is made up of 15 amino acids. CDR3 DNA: TGTGCCAGCAGCACGGGACAGGATGTCAATCAGCCCCAGCATTTT. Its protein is CASSTGQDVNQPQHF.

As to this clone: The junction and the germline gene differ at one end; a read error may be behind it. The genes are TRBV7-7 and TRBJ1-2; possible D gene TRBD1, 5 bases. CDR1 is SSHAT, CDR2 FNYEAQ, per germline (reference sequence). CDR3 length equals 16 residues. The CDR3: CASSLEPEQGRYGYTF. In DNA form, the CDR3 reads TGTGCTAGCAGCTTAGAGCCGGAGCAGGGTCGCTATGGCTACACCTTC.

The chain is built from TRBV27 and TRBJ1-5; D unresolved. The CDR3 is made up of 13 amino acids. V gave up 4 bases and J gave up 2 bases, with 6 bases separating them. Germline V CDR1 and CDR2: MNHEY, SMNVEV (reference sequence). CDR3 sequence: CASSYSRNQPQHF. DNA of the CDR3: TGTGCCAGCAGTTACAGTCGCAATCAGCCCCAGCATTTT.

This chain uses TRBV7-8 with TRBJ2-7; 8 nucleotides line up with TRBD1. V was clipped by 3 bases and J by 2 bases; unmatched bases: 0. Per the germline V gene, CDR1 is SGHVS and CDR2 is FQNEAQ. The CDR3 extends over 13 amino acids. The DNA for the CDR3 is TGTGCCAGCAGCTTGGACAGGGCCTACGAGCAGTACTTC. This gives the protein CASSLDRAYEQYF.

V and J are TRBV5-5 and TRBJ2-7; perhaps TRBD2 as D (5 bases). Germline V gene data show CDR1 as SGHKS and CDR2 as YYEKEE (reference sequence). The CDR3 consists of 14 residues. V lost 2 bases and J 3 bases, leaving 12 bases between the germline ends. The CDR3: CASSFEVRGYEQYF. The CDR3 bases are TGTGCCAGCAGCTTCGAAGTACGGGGCTACGAGCAGTACTTC.

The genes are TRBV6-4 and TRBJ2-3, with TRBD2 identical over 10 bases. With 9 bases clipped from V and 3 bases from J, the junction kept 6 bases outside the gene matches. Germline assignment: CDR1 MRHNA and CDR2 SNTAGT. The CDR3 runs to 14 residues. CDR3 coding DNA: TGTGCCAGTTCTCTAGCGGGAGCGACAGATACGCAGTATTTT. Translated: CASSLAGATDTQYF.